Following are 10 T cell receptor beta chains from one sample sequenced in a study of CD8 T cells in Susac syndrome. The RNA, 0.5 to 1 ug, was put through reverse transcription using random hexamers. TCRdb used MiXCR to reprocess the immunoSEQ multiplex PCR reads, holding one entry per CDR3 protein. Among approximately 130,000 distinct CDR3 sequences, 94% were seen once, and the ten largest hold about 0.098%. What was sequenced was CD4+ T cells from PBMCs. The source is a human donor in good health.

In this sample, this clonotype turned up a few times. This rearrangement joins TRBV5-4 to TRBJ2-5; tentative D call: TRBD1 (6 bases). The CDR3 extends over 14 amino acids. Germline CDR1 reads SGHNT; CDR2 reads YYREEE (reference sequence). Between the trimmed V and J ends, which lost 3 bases and 2 bases, there was a span of 11 bases. This chain's CDR3 is CASSSGTPQETQYF. For the CDR3, the DNA is TGTGCCAGCAGCTCCGGGACACCACAAGAGACCCAGTACTTC.

The J gene is TRBJ2-7, the V gene TRBV12-3 or TRBV12-4; D not resolved. This CDR3 is built from 14 residues. Trimming removed 5 bases at V and 3 bases at J, with 14 bases between. CDR3 sequence reads: CASSPPATDYEQYF. CDR3 sequence (DNA): TGTGCCAGCAGTCCCCCGGCTACAGACTACGAGCAGTACTTC.

This clonotype showed up just once. The V call is TRBV12-3 or TRBV12-4, the J call TRBJ2-1; 12 nucleotides align to TRBD2. The trim removed 4 bases at V and 7 bases at J, leaving 5 bases unmatched. The CDR3 is 15 amino acids. CDR3 DNA sequence: TGTGCCAGCAGTTACGGACTAGCGGGATTTAATGAGCAGTTCTTC. It encodes CASSYGLAGFNEQFF.

The gene calls are TRBV5-1 and TRBJ2-5; TRBD2 agrees at 8 bases. Germline V gene lookup returns CDR1 SGHRS and CDR2 YFSETQ. This CDR3 contains 13 residues. J lost 3 bases, V lost 5 bases, and 3 bases had no gene match. CDR3 nucleotide sequence: TGCGCCAGCAGTTCGGGAGGGGAAGAGACCCAGTACTTC. Translating gives CASSSGGEETQYF.

This sequence joins TRBV3-1 and TRBJ1-2; D not resolved. CDR1 and CDR2 from the germline V gene are LGHDT and YNNKEL (reference sequence). V was trimmed by 6 bases and J by 7 bases, leaving 21 bases between them. The CDR3 consists of 15 residues. As DNA, the CDR3 is TGTGCCAGCAGTCAAAACCCAGACCGGCTCGCTGGCTACACCTTC. As protein: CASSQNPDRLAGYTF.

The V call is TRBV12-3 or TRBV12-4, the J call TRBJ2-7; 8 positions agree with TRBD1. The V and J ends lost 6 bases and 6 bases, in that order; junction bases with no gene match: 10. The CDR3 totals 14 residues. The CDR3 DNA follows: TGTGCCAGCAGAATCGGACAGGGACTCTCCGAGCAGTACTTC. Translating it yields CASRIGQGLSEQYF.

As concerns this clonotype: One end of the junction is discordant with germline, which a read error may explain. This rearrangement joins TRBV10-3 to TRBJ2-5, with TRBD2 as a possible D gene (5 bases). This CDR3 contains 12 residues. CDR1 ENHRY and CDR2 SYGVKD come from the germline V gene. CDR3 sequence reads: CATSQEVETQYF. The CDR3 region has the DNA TGTGCCACCAGTCAGGAGGTGGAGACCCAGTACTTC.

The chain combines TRBV2 with TRBJ1-5, with D perhaps matching TRBD1 (5 bases). Trimming cost V 6 bases and J 0 bases, with 9 bases left between them. CDR3 length: 14 residues. Germline values: CDR1 SNHLY, CDR2 FYNNEI. The CDR3, as DNA: TGTGCCAGCAGGGACACTCCTAGCAATCAGCCCCAGCATTTT. The encoded protein is CASRDTPSNQPQHF.

The rearrangement uses TRBV6-5 and TRBJ1-1; 8 bases fit TRBD1. Germline V gene sequence: CDR1 MNHEY, CDR2 SVGAGI. J was trimmed by 6 bases and V by 5 bases; bases with no gene match: 8. The CDR3 is 14 residues long. CDR3 DNA sequence: TGTGCCAGCAGTACCCCGGACAGGGCGCCTGAAGCTTTCTTT. Its translation: CASSTPDRAPEAFF.

V gene TRBV19 combines with J gene TRBJ2-7, with D perhaps matching TRBD2 (6 bases). Trimming left V 0 bases short and J 2 bases short, with 8 bases between. CDR3 length: 14 residues. The germline CDR1 and CDR2 sequences are LNHDA and SQIVND (reference sequence). The CDR3 sequence: CASSIDGGTYEQYF. Written as DNA, the CDR3 is TGTGCCAGTAGTATAGACGGGGGAACCTACGAGCAGTACTTC.